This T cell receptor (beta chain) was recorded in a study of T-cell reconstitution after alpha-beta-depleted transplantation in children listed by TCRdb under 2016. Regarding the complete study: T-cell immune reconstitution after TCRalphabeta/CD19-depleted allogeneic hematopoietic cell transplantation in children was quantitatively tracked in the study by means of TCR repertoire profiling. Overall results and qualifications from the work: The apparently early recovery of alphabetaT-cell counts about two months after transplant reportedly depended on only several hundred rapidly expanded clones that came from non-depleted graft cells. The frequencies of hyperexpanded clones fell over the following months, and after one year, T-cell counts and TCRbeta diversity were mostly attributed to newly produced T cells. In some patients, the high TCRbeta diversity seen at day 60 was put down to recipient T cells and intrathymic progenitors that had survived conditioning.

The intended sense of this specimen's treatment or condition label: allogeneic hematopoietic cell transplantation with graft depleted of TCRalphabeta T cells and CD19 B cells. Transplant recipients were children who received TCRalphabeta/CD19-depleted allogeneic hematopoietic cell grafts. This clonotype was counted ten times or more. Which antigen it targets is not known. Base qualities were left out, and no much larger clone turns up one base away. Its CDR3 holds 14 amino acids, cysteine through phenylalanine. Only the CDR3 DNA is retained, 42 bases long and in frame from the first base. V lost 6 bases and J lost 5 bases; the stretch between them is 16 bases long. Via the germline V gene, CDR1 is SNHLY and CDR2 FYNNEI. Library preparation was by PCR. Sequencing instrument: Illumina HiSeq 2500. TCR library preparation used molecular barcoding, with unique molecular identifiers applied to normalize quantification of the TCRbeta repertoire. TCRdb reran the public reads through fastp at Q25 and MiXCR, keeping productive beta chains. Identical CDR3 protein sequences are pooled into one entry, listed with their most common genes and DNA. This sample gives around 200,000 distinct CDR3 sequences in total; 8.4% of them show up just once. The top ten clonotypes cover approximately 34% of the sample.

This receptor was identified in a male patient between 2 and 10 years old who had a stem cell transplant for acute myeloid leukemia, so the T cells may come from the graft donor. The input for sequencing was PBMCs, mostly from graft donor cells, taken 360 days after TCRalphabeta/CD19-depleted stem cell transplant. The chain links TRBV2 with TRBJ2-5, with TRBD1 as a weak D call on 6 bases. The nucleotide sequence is TGTGCCAGCAGGCGATACAGGGAGCGCGAGACCCAGTACTTC. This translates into CASRRYRERETQYF.